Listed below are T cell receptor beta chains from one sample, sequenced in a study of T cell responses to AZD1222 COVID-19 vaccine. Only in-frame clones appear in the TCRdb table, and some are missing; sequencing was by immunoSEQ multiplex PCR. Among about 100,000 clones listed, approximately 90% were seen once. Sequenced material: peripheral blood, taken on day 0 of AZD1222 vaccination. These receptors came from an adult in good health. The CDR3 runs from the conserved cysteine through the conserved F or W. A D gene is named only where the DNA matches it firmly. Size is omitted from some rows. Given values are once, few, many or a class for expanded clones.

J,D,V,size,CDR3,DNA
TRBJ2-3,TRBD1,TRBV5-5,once,CASSLGAPGGLTDTQYF,TGTGCCAGCAGCTTGGGGGCACCAGGGGGCCTGACAGATACGCAGTATTTT
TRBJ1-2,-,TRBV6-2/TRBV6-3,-,CASSLRIGGGGYTF,TGTGCCAGCAGTTTGCGTATAGGCGGTGGTGGCTACACCTTC
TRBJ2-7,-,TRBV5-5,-,CASSLERGTYEQYF,TGTGCCAGCAGCTTGGAACGGGGGACCTACGAGCAGTACTTC
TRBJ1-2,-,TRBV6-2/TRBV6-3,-,CASSYLGAAGYTF,TGTGCCAGCAGTTACTTGGGGGCGGCCGGCTACACCTTC
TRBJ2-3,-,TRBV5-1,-,CASSDSADSTDTQYF,TGCGCCAGCAGCGATTCAGCGGATAGCACAGATACGCAGTATTTT
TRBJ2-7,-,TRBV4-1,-,CASSHNREAGIIYEQYF,TGCGCCAGCAGCCACAACCGCGAGGCAGGGATCATCTACGAGCAGTACTTC
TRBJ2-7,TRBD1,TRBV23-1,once,CASSPRQGGYEQYF,TGCGCCAGCAGTCCTAGACAGGGGGGATACGAGCAGTACTTC
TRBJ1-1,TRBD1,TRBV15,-,CATSRRGRVGTEAFF,TGTGCCACCAGCAGAAGGGGGCGCGTTGGCACTGAAGCTTTCTTT
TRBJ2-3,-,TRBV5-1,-,CASSLTSSGRDTQYF,TGCGCCAGCAGCTTGACTAGTAGTGGCCGAGATACGCAGTATTTT
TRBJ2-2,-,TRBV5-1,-,CASSKGGTGELFF,TGCGCCAGCAGCAAGGGCGGGACCGGGGAGCTGTTTTTT
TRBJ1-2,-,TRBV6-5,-,CASSRYNYGYTF,TGTGCCAGCAGCCGGTATAACTATGGCTACACCTTC
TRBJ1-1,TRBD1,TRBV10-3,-,CAISERTGNTEAFF,TGTGCCATCAGTGAGAGGACAGGGAACACTGAAGCTTTCTTT
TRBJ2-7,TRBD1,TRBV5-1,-,CASSSSTGTSYEQYF,TGCGCCAGCAGCTCATCGACAGGGACCTCCTACGAGCAGTACTTC
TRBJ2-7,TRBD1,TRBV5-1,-,CASSSQGAAIEQYF,TGCGCCAGCAGCTCACAGGGGGCAGCGATCGAGCAGTACTTC
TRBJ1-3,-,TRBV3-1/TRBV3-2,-,CASSQGYFGNTIYF,TGTGCCAGCAGCCAAGGGTACTTTGGAAACACCATATATTTT
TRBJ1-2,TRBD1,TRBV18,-,CASSPGKGANYGYTF,TGTGCCAGCTCACCGGGAAAGGGGGCAAACTATGGCTACACCTTC
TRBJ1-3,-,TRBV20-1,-,CSASDSSSGNTIYF,TGCAGTGCTAGTGACAGCAGCTCTGGAAACACCATATATTTT
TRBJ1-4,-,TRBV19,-,CASSKLEGGRKLFF,TGTGCCAGTAGTAAGTTAGAGGGAGGCCGAAAACTGTTTTTT
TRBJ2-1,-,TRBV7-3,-,CASSLMGNEQFF,TGTGCCAGCAGCTTAATGGGGAATGAGCAGTTCTTC
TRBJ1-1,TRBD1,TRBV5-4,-,CASSLGGTGEAFF,TGTGCCAGCAGCTTGGGAGGGACAGGGGAAGCTTTCTTT
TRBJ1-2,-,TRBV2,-,CASSLDRARNYGYTF,TGTGCCAGCAGTTTGGACCGGGCCAGGAACTATGGCTACACCTTC
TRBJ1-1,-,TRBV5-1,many,CASSYRHPLTEAFF,TGCGCCAGCAGCTACAGACATCCGCTCACTGAAGCTTTCTTT
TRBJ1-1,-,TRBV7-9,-,CASSLAPNTEAFF,TGTGCCAGCAGCTTAGCGCCGAACACTGAAGCTTTCTTT
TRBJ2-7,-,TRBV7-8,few,CASSLGGLSSYEQYF,TGTGCCAGCAGCTTAGGAGGACTTAGCTCCTACGAGCAGTACTTC
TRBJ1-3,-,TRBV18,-,CASSRSTGDPGNTIYF,TGTGCCAGCTCACGTTCAACGGGTGACCCTGGAAACACCATATATTTT
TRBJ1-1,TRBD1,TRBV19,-,CASTYRGIEAFF,TGTGCCAGTACGTACAGGGGCATTGAAGCTTTCTTT
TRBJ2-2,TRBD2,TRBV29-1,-,CSVVGLASGELFF,TGCAGCGTTGTGGGACTAGCCTCCGGGGAGCTGTTTTTT
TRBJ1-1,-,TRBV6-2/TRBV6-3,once,CASSWDGQSTEAFF,TGTGCCAGCAGTTGGGACGGACAGAGCACTGAAGCTTTCTTT
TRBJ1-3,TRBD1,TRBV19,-,CASKGTVKIGNTIYF,TGTGCCAGTAAGGGGACAGTGAAAATTGGAAACACCATATATTTT
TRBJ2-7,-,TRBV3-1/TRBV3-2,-,CASSHAEGGIYEQYF,TGTGCCAGCAGCCATGCAGAGGGGGGTATCTACGAGCAGTACTTC
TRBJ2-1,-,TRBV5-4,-,CASSGTEVDEQFF,TGTGCCAGCAGCGGAACGGAAGTGGATGAGCAGTTCTTC
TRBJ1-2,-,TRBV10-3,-,CAISGQRGLYGYTF,TGTGCCATCAGTGGACAGAGGGGACTCTATGGCTACACCTTC
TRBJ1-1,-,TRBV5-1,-,CASSLDATEAFF,TGCGCCAGCAGCTTGGATGCCACTGAAGCTTTCTTT
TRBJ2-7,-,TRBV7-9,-,CASSLQATLDEQYF,TGTGCCAGCAGCTTGCAGGCCACCTTGGACGAGCAGTACTTC
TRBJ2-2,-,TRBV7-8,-,CASRGIGIRTGELFF,TGTGCCAGCAGGGGGATCGGGATTCGCACCGGGGAGCTGTTTTTT
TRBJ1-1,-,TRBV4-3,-,CASSTRTQGRGTEAFF,TGCGCCAGCAGTACTAGGACACAGGGCCGCGGCACTGAAGCTTTCTTT
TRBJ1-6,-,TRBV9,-,CASSVGPNNSPLHF,TGTGCCAGCAGCGTCGGACCTAATAATTCACCCCTCCACTTT
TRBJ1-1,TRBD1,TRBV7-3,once,CASSLSARDRGKLTEAFF,TGTGCCAGCAGCTTAAGTGCGCGGGACAGGGGAAAATTAACCGAAGCTTTCTTT
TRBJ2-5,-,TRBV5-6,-,CASRSPKRGGETQYF,TGTGCCAGCAGGAGTCCTAAAAGGGGCGGAGAGACCCAGTACTTC
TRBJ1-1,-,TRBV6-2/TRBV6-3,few,CASSYSYRGTEAFF,TGTGCCAGCAGTTACTCGTATCGCGGCACTGAAGCTTTCTTT
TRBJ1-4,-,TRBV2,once,CASRRSEGNEKLFF,TGTGCCAGCAGGAGGTCTGAGGGAAATGAAAAACTGTTTTTT
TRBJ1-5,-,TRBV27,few,CASGPGAGSRRPQHF,TGTGCCAGCGGTCCCGGGGCGGGCTCCCGTCGGCCCCAGCATTTT
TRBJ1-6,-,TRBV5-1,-,CASSPNTGNSPLHF,TGCGCCAGCAGCCCCAACACGGGAAATTCACCCCTCCACTTT
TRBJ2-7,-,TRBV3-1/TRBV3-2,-,CASSQGGLSKQYF,TGTGCCAGCAGCCAAGGGGGTCTGTCCAAGCAGTACTTC
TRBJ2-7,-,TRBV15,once,CATSRDRTVGWDEQYF,TGTGCCACCAGCAGAGACCGGACAGTGGGGTGGGACGAGCAGTACTTC
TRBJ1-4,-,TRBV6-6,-,CASTPTNEKLFF,TGTGCCAGCACGCCAACTAATGAAAAACTGTTTTTT
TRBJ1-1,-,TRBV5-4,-,CASSLDSTEAFF,TGTGCCAGCAGCTTGGACAGCACTGAAGCTTTCTTT
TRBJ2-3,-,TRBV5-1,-,CASREIKTDTQYF,TGCGCCAGCAGGGAAATAAAAACAGATACGCAGTATTTT
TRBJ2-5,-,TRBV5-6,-,CASSSGELGKETQYF,TGTGCCAGCAGCTCGGGAGAACTGGGGAAAGAGACCCAGTACTTC
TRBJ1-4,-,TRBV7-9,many,CASSPLAGQGEKLFF,TGTGCCAGCAGCCCCTTGGCGGGGCAGGGTGAAAAACTGTTTTTT